The 24 T cell receptor beta chains in this list originate from one sample, sequenced in a study of blood T cell repertoires in COVID-19. Profiled with immunoSEQ multiplex PCR; TCRdb holds only in-frame clones, not every one. The sample consists of 200,000 to 300,000 clones, 83% of them appearing once. Sequencing was performed on PBMCs or T cells enriched from blood (not recorded which). The receptors shown here come from a woman between 40 and 50 years old who had been exposed to COVID-19.

This chain connects TRBV19 to TRBJ1-1; 9 nucleotides agree with TRBD1. This CDR3 has 15 residues. Germline V gene lookup returns CDR1 LNHDA and CDR2 SQIVND (reference sequence). The J segment lost 4 bases and the V segment lost 10 bases, leaving 13 bases of the junction unmatched. The CDR3 is CATRDRANEGTEAFF. The CDR3 DNA reads as TGTGCCACCCGGGACAGGGCAAATGAGGGCACTGAAGCTTTCTTT.

The chain combines TRBV2 with TRBJ2-2, with a possible D match to TRBD2 (5 bases). CDR3 length: 14 residues. The germline V and J ends were trimmed by 5 bases and 7 bases, with 14 bases remaining between them. Germline CDR1 reads SNHLY; CDR2 reads FYNNEI. The CDR3 is CASSSGRGYGELFF. CDR3 sequence (DNA): TGTGCCAGCAGTTCCGGTCGCGGGTACGGGGAGCTGTTTTTT. Full variable domain (rest looked up from reference TRBV2 and TRBJ2-2): EPEVTQTPSHQVTQMGQEVILRCVPISNHLYFYWYRQILGQKVEFLVSFYNNEISEKSEIFDDQFSVERPDGSNFTLKIRSTKLEDSAMYFCASSSGRGYGELFFGEGSRLTVL.

This clone was observed once. The chain has TRBV28 and TRBJ1-3; D is possibly TRBD1 (6 bases). This CDR3 comprises 17 residues. V was shortened by 6 bases and J by 1 base, with 19 bases between the two germline ends. Looked up from germline, CDR1 is MDHEN and CDR2 is SYDVKM. The CDR3 here is CASSSLNSGESGNTIYF. The CDR3 DNA follows: TGTGCCAGCAGCTCCCTCAACTCAGGGGAATCTGGAAACACCATATATTTT.

V is TRBV7-9 and J is TRBJ2-2; unclear D gene. Trimming cost V 5 bases and J 1 base, with 8 bases left between them. CDR1 SEHNR and CDR2 FQNEAQ come from the germline V gene (reference sequence). The CDR3 runs 14 residues. The chain's CDR3 is CASSPTQNTGELFF. The CDR3 DNA follows: TGTGCCAGCAGCCCCACACAGAACACCGGGGAGCTGTTTTTT.

Note on this clone: The same CDR3 is also encoded by other DNA sequences in this sample. The chain links TRBV3-1 (or the pseudogene TRBV3-2) to TRBJ2-1; 9 bases line up with TRBD2. The V gene's germline CDR1 is LGHDT and CDR2 YNNKEL (reference sequence). The CDR3 has 15 residues. The trim removed 5 bases at V and 1 base at J, leaving 3 bases unmatched. CDR3 region: CASSETSGSYNEQFF. Written as DNA, the CDR3 is TGTGCCAGCAGCGAAACTAGCGGGTCCTACAATGAGCAGTTCTTC.

The chain is built from TRBV5-1 and TRBJ1-2; 8 bases match TRBD1. The CDR3 has 14 residues. Trimming cost V 1 base and J 7 bases; bases outside gene matches: 6. Germline V lookup: CDR1 SGHRS, CDR2 YFSETQ. The CDR3 region is CASSLNRQGAGYTF. The CDR3 region has the DNA TGCGCCAGCAGCTTGAATCGCCAGGGGGCTGGCTACACCTTC.

This clone was seen a few times. The V and J genes are TRBV5-4 and TRBJ2-1; a possible D gene is TRBD2 (6 bases). This CDR3 spans 16 amino acids. The V end lost 4 bases, the J end lost 1 base, and 15 bases lay between the germline ends. Germline-derived CDR1 and CDR2 are SGHNT and YYREEE (reference sequence). The CDR3 sequence: CASSPGSGRSYNEQFF. The CDR3 bases are TGTGCCAGCAGCCCCGGGTCGGGGAGGTCCTACAATGAGCAGTTCTTC.

This chain connects TRBV19 to TRBJ1-1; 10 bases agree with TRBD1. V trimming: 5 bases; J trimming: 2 bases; junction bases outside the gene matches: 8. Germline-derived CDR1 and CDR2 are LNHDA and SQIVND (reference sequence). The CDR3 totals 16 residues. As DNA, the CDR3 is TGTGCCAGTAGTGAAGGGACAGGGGTTTTTAACACTGAAGCTTTCTTT. Translation: CASSEGTGVFNTEAFF.

The chain combines TRBV5-4 with TRBJ2-5, with a tentative D call TRBD1 (8 bases). Germline V CDR1 and CDR2: SGHNT, YYREEE (reference sequence). With 1 base removed from V and 4 bases from J, the gap between germline ends came to 11 bases. The CDR3 runs 14 residues. CDR3: CASSLNRGGETQYF. CDR3 in DNA: TGTGCCAGCAGCTTGAACAGGGGGGGAGAGACCCAGTACTTC.

The rearrangement uses TRBV7-2 and TRBJ2-5; 7 nucleotides align to TRBD1. Germline CDR1 is SGHTA and CDR2 is FQGNSA. After removal of 5 bases from V and 5 bases from J, the junction contained 2 bases not matched to a gene. The CDR3 runs to 12 residues. This CDR3 reads CASSPQGETQYF. CDR3 bases: TGTGCCAGCAGCCCACAGGGGGAGACCCAGTACTTC. The full variable domain, in which reference TRBV7-2 and TRBJ2-5 provide the parts outside the CDR3, is GAGVSQSPSNKVTEKGKDVELRCDPISGHTALYWYRQSLGQGLEFLIYFQGNSAPDKSGLPSDRFSAERTGGSVSTLTIQRTQQEDSAVYLCASSPQGETQYFGPGTRLLVL.

V is TRBV11-3 and J is TRBJ2-1; 8 bases agree with TRBD1. V trimming: 5 bases; J trimming: 7 bases; junction bases outside the gene matches: 4. Germline values: CDR1 SGHNT, CDR2 YENEEA. The CDR3 covers 13 residues. In DNA form, the CDR3 reads TGTGCCAGCAGCCTGACAGGGGTGAATGAGCAGTTCTTC. Translating it yields CASSLTGVNEQFF.

The chain combines TRBV7-2 with TRBJ2-1, with a weak D call TRBD1 (6 bases). Trimming shortened V by 4 bases and J by 9 bases, and 10 bases separated the two germline ends. The CDR3 is 12 residues long. Germline CDR1 is SGHTA and CDR2 is FQGNSA. CDR3 nucleotides: TGTGCCAGCAGCTACACAGGGATTGAGCAGTTCTTC. It encodes CASSYTGIEQFF.

The J gene is TRBJ2-7, the V gene TRBV6-2 or TRBV6-3, with TRBD1 identical over 8 bases. The length of the CDR3 is 12 residues. Trimming removed 5 bases from V and 4 bases from J; junction bases left unmatched: 1. Germline V gives CDR1 MNHEY, CDR2 SVGEGT. CDR3 loop: CASSRTGYEQYF. The DNA for the CDR3 is TGTGCCAGCAGTAGGACAGGGTACGAGCAGTACTTC.

V gene TRBV7-3 combines with J gene TRBJ1-6; no firm D call. This CDR3 region has 15 residues. The V and J ends lost 0 bases and 6 bases respectively, with 9 bases between them. Germline V gives CDR1 SGHTA, CDR2 FQGTGA. The CDR3 sequence is CASSLTGNGNSPLHF. The DNA of the CDR3 is TGTGCCAGCAGCTTAACCGGGAACGGTAATTCACCCCTCCACTTT.

This clone has at least ten counts. The chain joins TRBV6-5 to TRBJ1-6; TRBD1 matches 7 bases. Germline V gene data show CDR1 as MNHEY and CDR2 as SVGAGI. CDR3 length: 12 amino acids. Trimming cost V 6 bases and J 14 bases; bases outside gene matches: 7. The CDR3 spells CASSDRAESLHF. CDR3 nucleotide sequence: TGTGCCAGCAGCGACAGGGCCGAATCCCTCCACTTT.

The V gene is TRBV7-9, the J gene TRBJ1-3, with a tentative D call TRBD1 (5 bases). The CDR3 spans 15 residues. V was trimmed by 4 bases and J by 3 bases, leaving 13 bases between them. The germline CDR1 and CDR2 sequences are SEHNR and FQNEAQ (reference sequence). In nucleotides, the CDR3 is TGTGCCAGCAGCTCGCATACAGGAATTGGAAACACCATATATTTT. Translation gives CASSSHTGIGNTIYF.

This chain uses TRBV9 with TRBJ1-3; possibly TRBD1 for D (5 bases). The V gene lost 2 bases and the J gene lost 0 bases, with 18 bases spanning the gap. Looked up from germline, CDR1 is SGDLS and CDR2 is YYNGEE. The CDR3 consists of 18 residues. The CDR3 sequence: CASSVDNGRTNSGNTIYF. CDR3 nucleotide sequence: TGTGCCAGCAGCGTGGACAATGGCAGGACCAACTCTGGAAACACCATATATTTT.

This clone has just a few counts. The chain carries TRBV7-9 and TRBJ1-6, with a weak D call TRBD1 (5 bases). Trimming stripped 3 bases from V and 9 bases from J, with 21 bases between. The germline gives CDR1 SEHNR, CDR2 FQNEAQ (reference sequence). The CDR3 runs to 17 residues. The CDR3 sequence: CASSLGTRTLRGSPLHF. CDR3 in DNA: TGTGCCAGCAGCTTGGGGACTCGGACTTTGAGGGGTTCACCCCTCCACTTT.

V and J are TRBV18 and TRBJ1-1; maybe TRBD1 (5 bases). The V end lost 1 base, the J end lost 7 bases, and 10 bases lay between the germline ends. Per the germline V gene, CDR1 is KGHSH and CDR2 is LQKENI. The CDR3 has 13 amino acids. The CDR3 nucleotides are TGTGCCAGCTCACCACGGCAGGGCCTTGAAGCTTTCTTT. This sequence encodes CASSPRQGLEAFF. The variable domain in full, completed from reference TRBV18 and TRBJ1-1, reads NAGVMQNPRHLVRRRGQEARLRCSPMKGHSHVYWYRQLPEEGLKFMVYLQKENIIDESGMPKERFSAEFPKEGPSILRIQQVVRGDSAAYFCASSPRQGLEAFFGQGTRLTVV.

The chain carries TRBV5-6 and TRBJ2-2; 8 bases are shared with TRBD2. Trimming at V came to 4 bases and at J to 7 bases, leaving 12 bases not matched to a gene. The CDR3 covers 16 residues. CDR1 is SGHDT, CDR2 YYEEEE, per germline. The DNA for the CDR3 is TGTGCCAGCAGCACCGCGGAGCGGGGGAACGGCGGGGAGCTGTTTTTT. This encodes CASSTAERGNGGELFF.

This sequence joins TRBV5-1 and TRBJ2-3; TRBD2 might be the D (6 bases). The CDR3 covers 16 residues. V was trimmed by 0 bases and J by 3 bases, leaving 14 bases between them. CDR1 is SGHRS and CDR2 is YFSETQ in the germline V gene. In nucleotides, the CDR3 is TGCGCCAGCAGCTTGGGGTTGGGGAGGCGGACAGATACGCAGTATTTT. It yields the protein CASSLGLGRRTDTQYF.

J is TRBJ2-3 and V is TRBV9; no clear D gene. The CDR3 covers 14 residues. Trimming removed 1 base from V and 4 bases from J, with 10 bases in between. CDR1 SGDLS and CDR2 YYNGEE come from the germline V gene. CDR3 bases: TGTGCCAGCAGCGTAACTTCCGCGCCAGATACGCAGTATTTT. Translating it yields CASSVTSAPDTQYF.

V usage is TRBV10-3 and J usage is TRBJ2-3; 10 bases map to TRBD2. Germline-derived CDR1 and CDR2 are ENHRY and SYGVKD. The CDR3 runs to 14 residues. V lost 8 bases to trimming and J lost 6 bases; unmatched junction nucleotides: 8. The CDR3 region is CAIEASGGADTQYF. For the CDR3, the DNA is TGTGCCATCGAGGCAAGCGGGGGGGCTGATACGCAGTATTTT.

The J gene is TRBJ2-3, the V gene TRBV11-2; 10 bases are a match to TRBD2. Losses at the gene ends were 3 bases for V and 14 bases for J; bases not matched to a gene: 8. Per the germline V gene, CDR1 is SGHAT and CDR2 is FQNNGV. This CDR3 has 13 amino acids. The CDR3 bases are TGTGCCAGCAGCTTGATTACTAGCGGGGTAGCGTATTTT. It encodes CASSLITSGVAYF.